Below are 20 T cell receptor beta chains sequenced from a single sample in a study of blood T cell repertoires in COVID-19. Clones were read by immunoSEQ multiplex PCR, and TCRdb kept only the in-frame ones, dropping some. Of some 220,000 clones detected, 65% to 90% appear once; the ten largest clones hold 2.4%. The sequencing input was peripheral blood. The receptors derive from a woman between 65 and 79 years old with COVID-19, enrolled during active disease.

On this clone: Other DNA sequences in this sample translate to the same CDR3. The chain is built from TRBV29-1 and TRBJ1-1; 10 positions match TRBD1. Germline V gives CDR1 SQVTM, CDR2 ANQGSEA. J lost 1 base, V lost 4 bases, and 0 bases had no gene match. CDR3 size: 13 residues. The chain's CDR3 is CSVGTGGNTEAFF. The CDR3 DNA follows: TGCAGCGTTGGGACAGGGGGGAACACTGAAGCTTTCTTT. The full variable domain, with the rest looked up from reference TRBV29-1 and TRBJ1-1, is SAVISQKPSRDICQRGTSLTIQCQVDSQVTMMFWYRQQPGQSLTLIATANQGSEATYESGFVIDKFPISRPNLTFSTLTVSNMSPEDSSIYLCSVGTGGNTEAFFGQGTRLTVV.

The gene calls are TRBV24-1 and TRBJ1-3; D unclear. Germline-derived CDR1 and CDR2 are KGHDR and SFDVKD. This CDR3 comprises 15 residues. Trimming left V 3 bases short and J 1 base short, with 9 bases between. In DNA form, the CDR3 reads TGTGCCACCAGTGATACTCTAGATTCTGGAAACACCATATATTTT. Amino acid sequence: CATSDTLDSGNTIYF.

The chain has TRBV7-9 and TRBJ2-5; perhaps TRBD2 as D (7 bases). V was clipped by 11 bases and J by 4 bases, with 17 bases between them. Germline-derived CDR1 and CDR2 are SEHNR and FQNEAQ (reference sequence). The CDR3 loop spans 13 amino acids. CDR3 sequence: CAAGAARRETQYF. The CDR3 DNA reads as TGTGCCGCGGGGGCAGCCCGGCGAGAGACCCAGTACTTC.

The V and J genes are TRBV5-4 and TRBJ1-6, with 7 bases lining up with TRBD1. CDR3 size: 17 residues. V was pared by 3 bases and J by 7 bases, with 13 bases of the junction left unmatched. Germline lookup yields CDR1 SGHNT and CDR2 YYREEE (reference sequence). Here the CDR3 DNA reads TGTGCCAGCAGCTCGACAGGGTCGGGCCTCGGGAATTCACCCCTCCACTTT. Translating it yields CASSSTGSGLGNSPLHF.

The V call is TRBV10-3, the J call TRBJ2-3; D might be TRBD1 (5 bases). The length of the CDR3 is 13 residues. CDR1 is ENHRY, CDR2 SYGVKD, per germline. Trimming cost V 5 bases and J 3 bases, with 9 bases left between them. CDR3 sequence (DNA): TGTGCCATCAGTTCCGACAGTACAGATACGCAGTATTTT. It codes for CAISSDSTDTQYF.

The chain has TRBV6-2 or TRBV6-3 and TRBJ2-5; 9 bases agree with TRBD2. CDR1 and CDR2 (germline): MNHEY, SVGEGT. The trim removed 2 bases at V and 4 bases at J, leaving 8 bases unmatched. The CDR3 runs 16 residues. CDR3 DNA: TGTGCCAGCAGTTACCCGGGGCTAGCGGGAAGAGAGACCCAGTACTTC. The encoded protein is CASSYPGLAGRETQYF.

The CDR3 sequence: CASSKGGPGNYGYTF. The DNA for the CDR3 is TGTGCCAGCAGCAAAGGAGGGCCAGGCAACTATGGCTACACCTTC. This chain uses TRBV21-1 with TRBJ1-2. TRBV21-1 is a known pseudogene. This CDR3 region has 15 residues.

In DNA, the CDR3 is TGTGCCAGCAGCTTGAGAGAGAACACTGAAGCTTTCTTT. Amino acids: CASSLRENTEAFF. The chain couples TRBV5-5 to TRBJ1-1, with D unclear. Germline assignment: CDR1 SGHKS and CDR2 YYEKEE (reference sequence). Trimming shortened V by 1 base and J by 1 base, and 5 bases separated the two germline ends. The CDR3 length is 13 residues.

The chain employs TRBV11-3 and TRBJ1-2, with D unresolved. CDR1 is SGHNT and CDR2 is YENEEA in the germline V gene. CDR3 length equals 13 residues. Trimming removed 2 bases at V and 2 bases at J, with 6 bases between. CDR3 sequence: CASSLRTNYGYTF. The CDR3 DNA sequence: TGTGCCAGCAGCTTACGCACAAACTATGGCTACACCTTC.

V gene TRBV27 combines with J gene TRBJ2-1, with 13 bases aligning to TRBD2. This CDR3 has 16 residues. Germline CDR1 is MNHEY and CDR2 is SMNVEV (reference sequence). V shed 5 bases and J 6 bases; nucleotides not matched to a gene: 7. As DNA, the CDR3 is TGTGCCAGCAGTCGCCAGGGACTAGCGGGGATCAATGAGCAGTTCTTC. Protein: CASSRQGLAGINEQFF.

The rearrangement uses TRBV11-1 and TRBJ2-7, with D tentatively TRBD1 (5 bases). Germline CDR1 is SGHAT and CDR2 is FQDESV (reference sequence). Between the trimmed V and J ends, which lost 1 base and 6 bases, there was a span of 10 bases. CDR3 length: 13 residues. The CDR3 nucleotides are TGTGCCAGCAGCTTAGAAACGACAGCCGAGCAGTACTTC. Amino acids: CASSLETTAEQYF.

J is TRBJ2-5 and V is TRBV9, with 7 bases aligning to TRBD1. The germline CDR1 and CDR2 sequences are SGDLS and YYNGEE. V lost 0 bases to trimming and J lost 0 bases; unmatched junction nucleotides: 5. The CDR3 is made up of 16 amino acids. The CDR3 DNA sequence: TGTGCCAGCAGCGTAGGGGGACAGCCGTACCAAGAGACCCAGTACTTC. Its translation is CASSVGGQPYQETQYF.

This chain links TRBV19 with TRBJ1-2; D perhaps matches TRBD1 (6 bases). V was cut by 5 bases and J by 0 bases, with 13 bases left in between. The CDR3 totals 15 residues. CDR1 is LNHDA, CDR2 SQIVND, per germline (reference sequence). The CDR3 nucleotides read TGTGCCAGTAGTGTACAGGGATATTCTAACTATGGCTACACCTTC. It yields the protein CASSVQGYSNYGYTF. Full variable domain (rest looked up from reference TRBV19 and TRBJ1-2): DGGITQSPKYLFRKEGQNVTLSCEQNLNHDAMYWYRQDPGQGLRLIYYSQIVNDFQKGDIAEGYSVSREKKESFPLTVTSAQKNPTAFYLCASSVQGYSNYGYTFGSGTRLTVV.

The chain links TRBV6-5 to TRBJ1-3; 8 bases line up with TRBD1. With V trimmed by 8 bases and J by 10 bases, 10 bases remained unmatched. Per the germline V gene, CDR1 is MNHEY and CDR2 is SVGAGI. This CDR3 has 13 amino acids. This CDR3 reads CASLGTGGGTIYF. CDR3 DNA: TGTGCCAGCTTAGGAACAGGGGGAGGAACCATATATTTT.

The chain links TRBV19 to TRBJ1-2, with D possibly matching TRBD1 (6 bases). With 5 bases removed from V and 4 bases from J, the gap between germline ends came to 14 bases. CDR3 length: 14 amino acids. Looked up from germline, CDR1 is LNHDA and CDR2 is SQIVND (reference sequence). The CDR3 DNA follows: TGTGCCAGTAGTCCGCGGACAGAATCCTATGGCTACACCTTC. Translation: CASSPRTESYGYTF. The full variable domain, its missing parts supplied by reference TRBV19 and TRBJ1-2, is DGGITQSPKYLFRKEGQNVTLSCEQNLNHDAMYWYRQDPGQGLRLIYYSQIVNDFQKGDIAEGYSVSREKKESFPLTVTSAQKNPTAFYLCASSPRTESYGYTFGSGTRLTVV.

The chain is built from TRBV27 and TRBJ1-2, with D maybe TRBD1 (5 bases). Trimming stripped 0 bases from V and 8 bases from J, with 13 bases between. From germline, CDR1 is MNHEY and CDR2 SMNVEV (reference sequence). The CDR3 is made up of 14 amino acids. The CDR3, as DNA: TGTGCCAGCAGTTTATCGTTGGGGCAACTAGGCTACACCTTC. Encoded protein: CASSLSLGQLGYTF.

The V and J genes are TRBV9 and TRBJ1-2; 8 bases match TRBD1. In germline, CDR1 is SGDLS, CDR2 YYNGEE. The J segment lost 7 bases and the V segment lost 0 bases, leaving 11 bases of the junction unmatched. This CDR3 region has 16 residues. The CDR3 nucleotides read TGTGCCAGCAGCGTAGGTTCGTTGGGAACAGGGGGTGGCTACACCTTC. Its translation is CASSVGSLGTGGGYTF. The variable domain in full, with the rest retrieved from reference TRBV9 and TRBJ1-2, is DSGVTQTPKHLITATGQRVTLRCSPRSGDLSVYWYQQSLDQGLQFLIQYYNGEERAKGNILERFSAQQFPDLHSELNLSSLELGDSALYFCASSVGSLGTGGGYTFGSGTRLTVV.

This clone was seen repeatedly, ten times or more. The gene calls are TRBV6-2 or TRBV6-3 and TRBJ1-2; TRBD1 matches at 9 bases. Germline assignment: CDR1 MNHEY and CDR2 SVGEGT. The CDR3 contains 17 residues. After removal of 5 bases from V and 8 bases from J, the junction contained 18 bases not matched to a gene. The chain's CDR3 is CASSQPMGTGRWGGYTF. CDR3 nucleotides: TGTGCCAGCAGTCAACCGATGGGGACAGGGCGCTGGGGAGGCTACACCTTC.

The chain joins TRBV5-6 to TRBJ2-3; the D gene is possibly TRBD2 (7 bases). The CDR3 runs 16 residues. With 5 bases removed from V and 3 bases from J, the gap between germline ends came to 19 bases. From germline, CDR1 is SGHDT and CDR2 YYEEEE. CDR3 residues: CASRTEWGGVTDTQYF. CDR3 coding DNA: TGTGCCAGCAGAACTGAGTGGGGGGGCGTGACAGATACGCAGTATTTT.

Worth noting for this clone: Other DNA variants within this sample encode the same CDR3. The gene calls are TRBV2 and TRBJ2-5, with D possibly matching TRBD1 (6 bases). Trimming left V 6 bases short and J 0 bases short, with 8 bases between. The germline V gene has CDR1 SNHLY and CDR2 FYNNEI. The CDR3 sequence is 13 residues long. Here the CDR3 reads CASSRDNQETQYF. The CDR3 DNA sequence: TGTGCCAGCAGCCGGGACAACCAAGAGACCCAGTACTTC.